A selection of T cell receptor beta chains follows, all from one sample in a study of T cell repertoires in cytomegalovirus infection. TCRdb fed the reads into MiXCR, producing one record per CDR3 protein. Among more than 650,000 distinct CDR3 sequences listed, less than 40% were seen once. The sequencing input was PBMCs. The receptors come from a human donor in good health (CMV status not recorded). Some clones in this sample may be carry-over from other donors' samples. The CDR3 runs from the conserved cysteine through the conserved F or W. The D gene is left open where the match is weak. For some rows the clone size is stated as once, few or many, or as a class when expanded; others skip it.

clone_size | d_call | j_call | v_call | cdr3_aa | cdr3_nt
few | TRBD1 | TRBJ1-5 | TRBV6-2/TRBV6-3 | CASSLGQGWSYSNQPQHF | TGTGCCAGCAGTTTGGGACAGGGTTGGAGTTATAGCAATCAGCCCCAGCATTTT
few | TRBD1 | TRBJ1-6 | TRBV27 | CASSFLSDRGRQYNSPLHF | TGTGCCAGCAGTTTTCTATCAGACAGGGGTCGACAATATAATTCACCCCTCCACTTT
once | - | TRBJ1-5 | TRBV28 | CASSVFRGTQPQHF | TGTGCCAGCAGTGTATTCAGGGGCACTCAGCCCCAGCATTTT
- | TRBD2 | TRBJ2-1 | TRBV10-3 | CAISGLASNNEQFF | TGTGCCATCAGCGGACTAGCGAGCAACAATGAGCAGTTCTTC
few | - | TRBJ1-4 | TRBV5-1 | CASSTGQFATNEKLFF | TGCGCCAGCAGCACTGGACAGTTCGCAACTAATGAAAAACTGTTTTTT
- | TRBD2 | TRBJ2-1 | TRBV28 | CASSLPGTHGRLGRADEQFF | TGTGCCAGCAGTTTACCAGGGACACACGGCCGGCTCGGGAGGGCCGATGAGCAGTTCTTC
- | TRBD2 | TRBJ2-5 | TRBV4-1 | CASSQATSGGRETQYF | TGCGCCAGCAGCCAAGCTACAAGCGGGGGACGTGAGACCCAGTACTTC
- | - | TRBJ2-1 | TRBV29-1 | CSPWLATNEQFF | TGCAGCCCCTGGCTAGCGACCAATGAGCAGTTCTTC
few | TRBD1 | TRBJ2-3 | TRBV6-1 | CASSKGTGGESTDTQYF | TGTGCCAGCAGTAAGGGGACAGGGGGCGAGAGCACAGATACGCAGTATTTT
- | TRBD2 | TRBJ2-1 | TRBV7-6 | CASSSSGTRRLNEQFF | TGTGCCAGCAGCTCCTCCGGGACTAGGAGGTTGAATGAGCAGTTCTTC
few | TRBD1 | TRBJ2-1 | TRBV15 | CATSSPGTGNNEQFF | TGTGCCACCAGCAGCCCCGGGACAGGCAACAATGAGCAGTTCTTC
- | - | TRBJ2-7 | TRBV20-1 | CSARTRRGEQYF | TGCAGTGCTAGGACCCGGAGAGGTGAGCAGTACTTC
few | - | TRBJ1-4 | TRBV12-3/TRBV12-4 | CASFSGLATNEKLFF | TGTGCCAGTTTCTCCGGACTTGCAACTAATGAAAAACTGTTTTTT
- | TRBD1 | TRBJ2-4 | TRBV5-3 | CASSFLPGQSNQYF | TGTGCCAGCAGCTTTTTACCGGGACAGTCAAATCAGTACTTC
- | - | TRBJ2-3 | TRBV7-6 | CASSFGTVTDTQYF | TGTGCCAGCAGCTTCGGTACAGTCACAGATACGCAGTATTTT
few | TRBD1 | TRBJ1-4 | TRBV7-9 | CASSLIRGQGWLANEKLFF | TGTGCCAGCAGCTTAATCCGGGGACAGGGTTGGTTGGCTAATGAAAAACTGTTTTTT
- | - | TRBJ1-1 | TRBV7-9 | CASSLGGWLPEAFF | TGTGCCAGCAGCCTGGGAGGCTGGCTACCTGAAGCTTTCTTT
- | - | TRBJ2-1 | TRBV19 | CASSISSGYNEQFF | TGTGCCAGTAGTATTAGTAGCGGATACAATGAGCAGTTCTTC
few | - | TRBJ2-3 | TRBV19 | CASSPRTSGSSTDTQYF | TGTGCCAGTAGTCCCAGGACATCGGGGTCTAGCACAGATACGCAGTATTTT
few | TRBD2 | TRBJ2-7 | TRBV28 | CASSPGTNDYEQYF | TGTGCCAGCAGTCCCGGGACTAACGACTACGAGCAGTACTTC
many | TRBD2 | TRBJ2-7 | TRBV7-2 | CASSLSGRAYEQYF | TGTGCCAGCAGCTTAAGCGGGAGGGCCTACGAGCAGTACTTC
few | TRBD2 | TRBJ2-3 | TRBV19 | CASSIGGGPEDTQYF | TGTGCCAGTAGTATTGGGGGAGGGCCTGAAGATACGCAGTATTTT
- | - | TRBJ2-2 | TRBV6-1 | CASSSWAGELLDTGELFF | TGTGCCAGCAGTAGCTGGGCAGGCGAGCTTCTTGACACCGGGGAGCTGTTTTTT
- | TRBD2 | TRBJ2-5 | TRBV28 | CASTRLAGSQETQYF | TGTGCCAGCACTCGACTAGCGGGATCCCAAGAGACCCAGTACTTC
- | - | TRBJ1-1 | TRBV23-1 | CASSQPPGTPEGNTEAFF | TGCGCCAGCAGTCAACCGCCTGGGACACCCGAGGGGAACACTGAAGCTTTCTTT
- | - | TRBJ2-4 | TRBV4-1 | CASSQDLGRSTDRAKNIQYF | TGCGCCAGCAGCCAAGATCTGGGCAGGTCAACGGATAGAGCCAAAAACATTCAGTACTTC
- | TRBD1 | TRBJ2-7 | TRBV6-1 | CASATRTGVHYEQYF | TGTGCCAGCGCAACCCGGACAGGGGTTCACTACGAGCAGTACTTC
many | TRBD1 | TRBJ2-7 | TRBV5-4 | CASSLPPGQGTEQYF | TGTGCCAGCAGCTTGCCTCCGGGACAGGGTACCGAGCAGTACTTC
- | - | TRBJ1-6 | TRBV20-1 | CSAGLLTVYSPLHF | TGCAGTGCTGGCCTATTGACCGTATACTCACCCCTCCACTTT
- | - | TRBJ1-1 | TRBV12-3/TRBV12-4 | CASSSPEGGGPRHEAFF | TGTGCCAGCAGTTCCCCGGAGGGGGGTGGACCCCGTCATGAAGCTTTCTTT
- | TRBD2 | TRBJ2-7 | TRBV12-3/TRBV12-4 | CASSWEGTEAHEQYF | TGTGCCAGCAGCTGGGAGGGGACGGAAGCCCACGAGCAGTACTTC
few | - | TRBJ2-7 | TRBV7-9 | CASSSETASYEQYF | TGTGCCAGCAGCTCGGAGACAGCCTCCTACGAGCAGTACTTC
- | - | TRBJ1-2 | TRBV28 | CASSWGDYGYTF | TGTGCCAGCAGCTGGGGGGACTATGGCTACACCTTC
- | - | TRBJ2-7 | TRBV15 | CATSRDRVVAYEQYF | TGTGCCACCAGCAGAGATAGGGTCGTCGCCTACGAGCAGTACTTC
- | - | TRBJ2-3 | TRBV11-2 | CASSRLGMELQADTQYF | TGTGCCAGCAGCAGACTCGGAATGGAGCTTCAAGCAGATACGCAGTATTTT
- | - | TRBJ1-1 | TRBV7-8 | CSRSVGLNTEAFF | TGTTCCAGAAGCGTGGGCCTGAACACTGAAGCTTTCTTT
- | - | TRBJ1-5 | TRBV7-2 | CASSLVVGQNNQPQHF | TGTGCCAGCAGCTTAGTAGTCGGACAGAACAATCAGCCCCAGCATTTT